The T cell receptor (beta chain) under discussion was sequenced for a study of beta chain features in type 1 diabetes. Study-wide results and caveats: Type 1 diabetes patients had VDJ junctions that carried fewer insertions and more deletions. Type 1 diabetes patients had TCRB CDR3s that were shorter (moderately but significantly so) in all four CD4+ subsets. With patients and controls alike, PCR might favor shorter templates to an equal degree.

Sequenced material consisted of expressed TCRB transcripts (all of the isolated RNA was reverse transcribed). The method was immunoSEQ multiplex PCR; TCRdb's version includes in-frame clones alone and lacks a portion of them. The repertoire has more than 250,000 clones, roughly an eighth of them found once; the top ten carry 0.017%. The ends were cut back, 7 bases at V and 0 bases at J, with 28 bases in the middle. The CDR3 extends over 19 amino acids. Germline V gene sequence: CDR1 SQVTM, CDR2 ANQGSEA. Every donor had blood drawn once into heparin, roughly 110 mL on average. Isolation of CD4+ naive, central memory, regulatory and stem cell-like memory cells was achieved by sorting via CD45RO/CCR7/CD25/CD127/CD95/CD27. Only a few counts were recorded for this clone. The antigen is unknown.

The chain recombines TRBV29-1 with TRBJ2-1; tentative D call: TRBD2 (6 bases). Material for sequencing was naive CD4+ T cells from blood. The receptor was isolated from a man aged 30 to 39 with type 1 diabetes. CDR3 nucleotide sequence: TGCAGCGCTTTGCCCACCTGGGGTAGCGGCTACAGCTCCTACAATGAGCAGTTCTTC. Protein product: CSALPTWGSGYSSYNEQFF.